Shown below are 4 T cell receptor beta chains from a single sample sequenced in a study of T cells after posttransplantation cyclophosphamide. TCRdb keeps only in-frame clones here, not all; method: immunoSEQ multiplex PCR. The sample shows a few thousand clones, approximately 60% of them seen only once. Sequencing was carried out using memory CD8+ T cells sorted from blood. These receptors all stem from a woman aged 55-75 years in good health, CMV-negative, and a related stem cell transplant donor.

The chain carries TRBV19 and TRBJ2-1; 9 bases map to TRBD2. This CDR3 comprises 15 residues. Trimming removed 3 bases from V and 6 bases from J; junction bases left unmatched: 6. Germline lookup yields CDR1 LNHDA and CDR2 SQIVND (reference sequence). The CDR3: CASSMGGGRANEQFF. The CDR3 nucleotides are TGTGCCAGTAGTATGGGTGGCGGGAGGGCCAATGAGCAGTTCTTC.

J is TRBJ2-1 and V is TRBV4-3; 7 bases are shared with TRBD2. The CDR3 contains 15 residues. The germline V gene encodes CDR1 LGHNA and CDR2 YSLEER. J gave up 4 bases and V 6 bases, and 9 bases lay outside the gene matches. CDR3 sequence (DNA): TGCGCCAGCAGTGTCGTTACTAGCGTTTACAATGAGCAGTTCTTC. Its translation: CASSVVTSVYNEQFF.

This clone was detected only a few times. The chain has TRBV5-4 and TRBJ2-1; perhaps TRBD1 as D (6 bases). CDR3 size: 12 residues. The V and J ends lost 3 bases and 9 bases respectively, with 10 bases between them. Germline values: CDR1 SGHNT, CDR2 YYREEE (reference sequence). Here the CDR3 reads CASSSQGSEQFF. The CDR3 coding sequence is TGTGCCAGCAGCTCGCAGGGGAGTGAGCAGTTCTTC.

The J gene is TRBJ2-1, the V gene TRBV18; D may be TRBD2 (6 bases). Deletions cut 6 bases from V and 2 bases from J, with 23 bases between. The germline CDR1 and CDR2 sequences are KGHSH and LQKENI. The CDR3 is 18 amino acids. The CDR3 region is CASSYQPPSGYTYNEQFF. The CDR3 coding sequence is TGTGCCAGCTCGTACCAACCCCCCAGCGGGTACACCTACAATGAGCAGTTCTTC.